Listed here are 12 T cell receptor beta chains from one sample, sequenced in a study of T-cell memory formation after mild COVID-19. TCRdb independently ran MiXCR on the 5' RACE reads; one entry per CDR3 protein. Of roughly 310,000 distinct CDR3 sequences in the sample, 15% to 20% were seen once. Sequencing was performed on PBMCs or a T cell subset sorted from them (not recorded which). The receptors come from a man between 18 and 35 years old who had mild COVID-19 (a few samples of this study predate the infection). Cell type and time point are not known.

This clonotype was seen ten or more times. CDR3: CASSTGTNEQFF. CDR3 nucleotides: TGTGCCAGCAGCACCGGAACTAATGAGCAGTTCTTC. The J gene is TRBJ2-1, the V gene TRBV7-3; D is ambiguous. V was shortened by 5 bases and J by 7 bases, with 9 bases between the two germline ends. This CDR3 region has 12 residues. In germline, CDR1 is SGHTA, CDR2 FQGTGA.

In nucleotides, the CDR3 is TGTGCCAGCAGCTTACGGGTGGAAAACATTCAGTACTTC. Its translation: CASSLRVENIQYF. The chain recombines TRBV7-2 with TRBJ2-4; D not certain. The CDR3 is made up of 13 amino acids. Trimming removed 2 bases from V and 5 bases from J, with 7 bases in between. Germline V gene sequence: CDR1 SGHTA, CDR2 FQGNSA.

The chain carries TRBV7-9 and TRBJ2-1, with a weak D call TRBD2 (6 bases). Per the germline V gene, CDR1 is SEHNR and CDR2 is FQNEAQ (reference sequence). Trimming shortened V by 2 bases and J by 8 bases, and 19 bases separated the two germline ends. This CDR3 is built from 16 residues. CDR3 nucleotides: TGTGCCAGCAGCTTAAGCGGGTACGACGCCGTGGATGAGCAGTTCTTC. This gives the protein CASSLSGYDAVDEQFF.

There are a few counts of this clonotype. The gene calls are TRBV7-2 and TRBJ2-3, with 12 bases that match TRBD2. V lost 5 bases, J lost 6 bases, and 12 bases stayed unmatched. The CDR3 consists of 17 residues. Germline V gene sequence: CDR1 SGHTA, CDR2 FQGNSA. CDR3 sequence (DNA): TGTGCCAGCAGCACCCGGGCTAGCGGGGGGGCCACCGATACGCAGTATTTT. Protein sequence: CASSTRASGGATDTQYF.

This clonotype was detected many times. This rearrangement joins TRBV20-1 to TRBJ2-1, with TRBD2 matching 12 bases. This CDR3 is built from 15 residues. The germline V gene has CDR1 DFQATT and CDR2 SNEGSKA (reference sequence). Germline trimming cut 4 bases from V and 7 bases from J; bases unmatched to any gene: 8. In DNA, the CDR3 is TGCAGTGCTAACCCGGCTAGCGGGGGGGATAATGAGCAGTTCTTC. As protein: CSANPASGGDNEQFF.

The rearrangement links TRBV28 to TRBJ1-2; weak D call: TRBD1 (6 bases). Per germline, CDR1 MDHEN and CDR2 SYDVKM. CDR3 length: 12 residues. CDR3 amino acids: CVGGSSYYGYTF. In nucleotides, the CDR3 is TGTGTCGGGGGCTCGTCATATTATGGCTACACCTTC.

J is TRBJ2-7 and V is TRBV7-9; the D is unclear. Germline V gene data show CDR1 as SEHNR and CDR2 as FQNEAQ (reference sequence). V was cut by 5 bases and J by 6 bases, with 11 bases left in between. This CDR3 contains 12 residues. DNA for the CDR3: TGTGCCAGCAGCCCCACTCCAAGCGAGCAGTACTTC. Its protein is CASSPTPSEQYF.

The chain carries TRBV7-2 and TRBJ2-1, with D tentatively TRBD2 (5 bases). CDR1 is SGHTA and CDR2 is FQGNSA in the germline V gene. Trimming took 1 base from V and 5 from J, leaving 12 bases between them. The CDR3 spans 15 residues. The CDR3 DNA reads TGTGCCAGCAGCTTAGTTCCTGGAGGCGACAATGAGCAGTTCTTC. This translates into CASSLVPGGDNEQFF.

The gene calls are TRBV11-2 and TRBJ2-3, with D possibly matching TRBD2 (6 bases). Germline loops: CDR1 SGHAT, CDR2 FQNNGV. This CDR3 spans 14 amino acids. The V gene lost 3 bases and the J gene lost 6 bases, with 13 bases spanning the gap. This chain's CDR3 is CASSFRARGDTQYF. CDR3 DNA sequence: TGTGCCAGCAGCTTCAGGGCCCGGGGGGATACGCAGTATTTT.

CDR3 DNA sequence: TGTGCCAGCAGTTCATACGGGGCGGGGAGGGAGTTCTTC. It encodes CASSSYGAGREFF. The chain carries TRBV28 and TRBJ2-1, with 7 bases matching TRBD2. The CDR3 covers 13 residues. From germline, CDR1 is MDHEN and CDR2 SYDVKM. Trimming removed 4 bases from V and 14 bases from J; junction bases left unmatched: 11.

In this sample, this clonotype turned up a few times. The gene calls are TRBV6-5 and TRBJ2-2, with TRBD1 matching 11 bases. CDR1 and CDR2 from the germline V gene are MNHEY and SVGAGI. V shed 5 bases, J shed 4 bases, and the junction held 3 bases outside the gene matches. The CDR3 totals 15 residues. This chain's CDR3 is CASSPGTGGTGELFF. DNA for the CDR3: TGTGCCAGCAGTCCCGGGACAGGGGGCACCGGGGAGCTGTTTTTT.

CDR3 sequence: CASSLAPAGMYF. CDR3 sequence (DNA): TGTGCCAGCAGCTTAGCTCCAGCGGGGATGTACTTC. The chain has TRBV7-2 and TRBJ2-5; 7 bases align to TRBD2. Trimming cost V 0 bases and J 13 bases; bases outside gene matches: 5. The CDR3 is 12 amino acids. Germline values: CDR1 SGHTA, CDR2 FQGNSA. The full variable domain, completed using reference TRBV7-2 and TRBJ2-5, is GAGVSQSPSNKVTEKGKDVELRCDPISGHTALYWYRQSLGQGLEFLIYFQGNSAPDKSGLPSDRFSAERTGGSVSTLTIQRTQQEDSAVYLCASSLAPAGMYFGPGTRLLVL.